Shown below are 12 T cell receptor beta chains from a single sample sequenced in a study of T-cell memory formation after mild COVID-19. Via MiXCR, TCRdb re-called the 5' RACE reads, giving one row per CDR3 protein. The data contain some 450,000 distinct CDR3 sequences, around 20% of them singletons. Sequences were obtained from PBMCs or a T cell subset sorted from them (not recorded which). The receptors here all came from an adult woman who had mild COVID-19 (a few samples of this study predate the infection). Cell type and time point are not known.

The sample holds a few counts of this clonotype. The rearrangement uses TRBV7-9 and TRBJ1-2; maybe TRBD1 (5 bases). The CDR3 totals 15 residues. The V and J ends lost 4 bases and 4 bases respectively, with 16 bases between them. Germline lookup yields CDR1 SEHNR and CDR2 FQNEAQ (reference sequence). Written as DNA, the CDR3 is TGTGCCAGCAGCTCATGGAGGGACTCCCGCTATGGCTACACCTTC. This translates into CASSSWRDSRYGYTF.

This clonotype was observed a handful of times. CDR3 region: CASSLAAPGGIRDNQPQHF. The CDR3, as DNA: TGCGCCAGCAGCTTAGCGGCTCCGGGTGGGATCAGGGACAATCAGCCCCAGCATTTT. This chain links TRBV5-1 with TRBJ1-5; possible D gene TRBD1, 5 bases. The CDR3 extends over 19 amino acids. Trimming shortened V by 2 bases and J by 3 bases, and 24 bases separated the two germline ends. Germline V CDR1 and CDR2: SGHRS, YFSETQ.

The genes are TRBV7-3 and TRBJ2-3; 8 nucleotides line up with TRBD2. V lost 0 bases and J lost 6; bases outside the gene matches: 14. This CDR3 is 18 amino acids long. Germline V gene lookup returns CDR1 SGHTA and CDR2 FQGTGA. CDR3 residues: CASSLTPAASGWGDTQYF. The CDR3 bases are TGTGCCAGCAGCTTAACCCCCGCGGCTAGCGGGTGGGGGGATACGCAGTATTTT.

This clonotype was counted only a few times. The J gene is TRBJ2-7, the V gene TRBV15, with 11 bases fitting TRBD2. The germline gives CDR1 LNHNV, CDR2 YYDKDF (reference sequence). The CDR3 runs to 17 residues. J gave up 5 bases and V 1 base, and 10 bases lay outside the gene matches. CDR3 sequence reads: CATSRAASGGSLDEQYF. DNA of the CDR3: TGTGCCACCAGCAGAGCGGCTAGCGGGGGGAGTCTTGACGAGCAGTACTTC.

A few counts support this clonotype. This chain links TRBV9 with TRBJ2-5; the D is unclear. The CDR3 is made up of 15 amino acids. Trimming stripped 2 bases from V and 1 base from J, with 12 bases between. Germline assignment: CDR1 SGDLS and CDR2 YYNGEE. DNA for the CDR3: TGTGCCAGCAGCGTCCACGACAATCTCCAAGAGACCCAGTACTTC. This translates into CASSVHDNLQETQYF.

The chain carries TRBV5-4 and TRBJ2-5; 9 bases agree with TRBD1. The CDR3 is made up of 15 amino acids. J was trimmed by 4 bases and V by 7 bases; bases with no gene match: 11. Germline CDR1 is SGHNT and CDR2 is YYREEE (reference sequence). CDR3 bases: TGTGCCAGCGCTTACTTTTCGGGACAGGGAGAGACCCAGTACTTC. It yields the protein CASAYFSGQGETQYF.

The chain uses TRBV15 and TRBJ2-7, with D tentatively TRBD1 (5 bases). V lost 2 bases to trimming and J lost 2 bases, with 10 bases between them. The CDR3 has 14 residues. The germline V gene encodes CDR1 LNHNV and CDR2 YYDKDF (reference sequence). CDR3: CATSRYGQAYEQYF. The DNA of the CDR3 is TGTGCCACCAGCAGATACGGACAAGCCTACGAGCAGTACTTC.

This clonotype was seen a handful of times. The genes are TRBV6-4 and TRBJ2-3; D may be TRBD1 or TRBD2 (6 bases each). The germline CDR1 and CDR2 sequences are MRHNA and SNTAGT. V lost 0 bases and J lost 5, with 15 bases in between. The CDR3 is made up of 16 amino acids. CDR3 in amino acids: CASSDSGGPRGDTQYF. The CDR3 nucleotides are TGTGCCAGCAGTGACTCTGGGGGGCCGAGAGGAGATACGCAGTATTTT.

The CDR3 DNA reads TGTGCCAGCAGAAGACAGGGCCTTGGGGCCAACGTCCTGACTTTC. Protein: CASRRQGLGANVLTF. The chain combines TRBV5-6 with TRBJ2-6, with 7 bases matching TRBD1. J lost 3 bases, V lost 5 bases, and 5 bases had no gene match. This CDR3 has 15 residues. CDR1 and CDR2 (germline): SGHDT, YYEEEE.

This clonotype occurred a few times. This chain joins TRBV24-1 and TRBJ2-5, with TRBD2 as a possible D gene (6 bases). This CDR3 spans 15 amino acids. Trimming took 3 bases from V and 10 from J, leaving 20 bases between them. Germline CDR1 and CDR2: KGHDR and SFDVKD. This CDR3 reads CATSDQGLTSAVQYF. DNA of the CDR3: TGTGCCACCAGTGATCAGGGACTCACCTCGGCGGTCCAGTACTTC.

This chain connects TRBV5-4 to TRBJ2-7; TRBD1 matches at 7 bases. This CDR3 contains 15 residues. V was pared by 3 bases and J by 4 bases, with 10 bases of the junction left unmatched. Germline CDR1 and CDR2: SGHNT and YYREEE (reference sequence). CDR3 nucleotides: TGTGCCAGCAGCTCTCCCGGGACAGACTATTACGAGCAGTACTTC. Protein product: CASSSPGTDYYEQYF.

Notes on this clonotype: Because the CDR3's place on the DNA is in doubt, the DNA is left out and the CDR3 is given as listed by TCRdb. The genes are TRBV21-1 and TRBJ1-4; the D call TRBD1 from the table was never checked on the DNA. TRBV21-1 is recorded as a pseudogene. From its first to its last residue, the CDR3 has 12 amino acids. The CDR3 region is CARSGLMKNCFF.